Described below is a single T cell receptor (beta chain) sequence and its context. The target antigen is unknown. This entry belongs to a study of siplizumab effects on memory and regulatory T cells. Whole-study results and caveats: Tregs proliferating in siplizumab cultures lacked confirmation of their suppressive function.

The repertoire was sequenced with immunoSEQ multiplex PCR; TCRdb's copy has only in-frame clones and lacks some. The data show about 100,000 clones, about 94% seen once. From germline, CDR1 is SGHKS and CDR2 YYEKEE (reference sequence). There are 15 residues in the CDR3. V lost 0 bases, J lost 2 bases, and 11 bases lay in between. The TCR originated in a human donor in good health. J is TRBJ1-2 and V is TRBV5-5; no clear D gene. Material for sequencing was non-Treg CD4+ T cells sorted from blood. Written as DNA, the CDR3 is TGTGCCAGCAGCTTGGAACAGTTTACGAACTATGGCTACACCTTC. Encoded protein: CASSLEQFTNYGYTF. The entire variable domain, with the rest obtained from reference TRBV5-5 and TRBJ1-2, is as follows: DAGVTQSPTHLIKTRGQQVTLRCSPISGHKSVSWYQQVLGQGPQFIFQYYEKEERGRGNFPDRFSARQFPNYSSELNVNALLLGDSALYLCASSLEQFTNYGYTFGSGTRLTVV.